A single sample is the source of the 4 T cell receptor beta chains below, sequenced in a study of regulatory T cells in long-lasting Graves disease. The time point is: newly diagnosed GD, antithyroid drugs for less than 3 months. Extracted RNA from PBMCs served as the source of the TCR library. Construction of the TCR beta libraries employed iRepertoire HTBI primers in conjunction with Arm-PCR of CDR3 regions. TCRdb independently ran MiXCR on the multiplex PCR reads; one entry per CDR3 protein. The data hold roughly 500,000 distinct CDR3 sequences, with approximately 13% observed a single time. In addition, the sample was reused for a study of T cells in Graves' hyperthyroidism and ophthalmopathy.

This specimen consisted of peripheral blood mononuclear cells (PBMCs), obtained at new diagnosis, from a patient treated with antithyroid drugs. The receptor set was obtained from a man under 40 with Graves disease.

This clonotype was seen ten or more times. This chain joins TRBV12-3 or TRBV12-4 and TRBJ1-6; perhaps TRBD1 as D (5 bases). V was cut by 6 bases and J by 2 bases, with 11 bases left in between. This CDR3 has 15 amino acids. The CDR3 DNA reads TGTGCCAGCAGCCCCTCGGGGGCCTATAATTCACCCCTCCACTTT. Its translation: CASSPSGAYNSPLHF.

The chain uses TRBV9 and TRBJ2-1; D possibly matches TRBD1 or TRBD2 (5 bases each). V was pared by 0 bases and J by 9 bases, with 16 bases between. From germline, CDR1 is SGDLS and CDR2 YYNGEE. The CDR3 covers 15 residues. CDR3 DNA: TGTGCCAGCAGCGTAGCAGGGTCCAGCGGTACTGAGCAGTTCTTC. This sequence encodes CASSVAGSSGTEQFF.

The sample holds many counts of this clonotype. The chain recombines TRBV20-1 with TRBJ1-1; maybe TRBD1 (5 bases). Germline V gene sequence: CDR1 DFQATT, CDR2 SNEGSKA (reference sequence). The V gene lost 6 bases and the J gene lost 1 base, with 15 bases spanning the gap. This CDR3 comprises 14 residues. The CDR3 coding sequence is TGCAGTGCCACTTCCCCAGGGTCGAACACTGAAGCTTTCTTT. This sequence encodes CSATSPGSNTEAFF.

The rearrangement links TRBV7-9 to TRBJ1-2, with D hard to call. Germline CDR1 reads SEHNR; CDR2 reads FQNEAQ (reference sequence). The CDR3 covers 12 residues. Trimming took 5 bases from V and 8 from J, leaving 12 bases between them. The CDR3 loop is CASSAAKRGYTF. CDR3 nucleotide sequence: TGTGCCAGCAGCGCTGCAAAGCGGGGCTACACCTTC.